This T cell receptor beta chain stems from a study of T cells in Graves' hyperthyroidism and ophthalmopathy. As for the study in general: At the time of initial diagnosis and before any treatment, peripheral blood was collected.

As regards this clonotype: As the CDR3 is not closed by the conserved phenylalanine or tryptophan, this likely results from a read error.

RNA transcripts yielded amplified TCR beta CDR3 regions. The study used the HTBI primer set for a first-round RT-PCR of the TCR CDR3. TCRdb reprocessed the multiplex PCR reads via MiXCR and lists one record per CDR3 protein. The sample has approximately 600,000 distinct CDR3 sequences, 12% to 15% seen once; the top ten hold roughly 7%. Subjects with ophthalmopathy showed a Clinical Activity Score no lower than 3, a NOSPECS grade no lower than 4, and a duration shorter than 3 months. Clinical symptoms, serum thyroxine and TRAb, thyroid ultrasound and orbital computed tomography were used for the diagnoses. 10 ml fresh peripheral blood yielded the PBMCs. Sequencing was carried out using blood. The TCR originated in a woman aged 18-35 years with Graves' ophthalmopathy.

The CDR3 sequence: CATSTDRSSYEQYL. The CDR3 coding sequence is TGTGCCACCAGCACCGACAGGAGCTCCTACGAGCAGTACCTC. The chain recombines TRBV15 with TRBJ2-7; a weak D match, TRBD1 (6 bases). CDR1 and CDR2 (germline): LNHNV, YYDKDF (reference sequence). The CDR3 totals 14 residues. V lost 4 bases, J lost 0 bases, and 10 bases lay in between.